The present T cell receptor (beta chain) was sequenced within a study of identifying expanded T cells in peripheral blood. Concerning this clone itself: Its antigen is as yet unknown.

Healthy donors had no documented immune events, such as infections, while sampled. Germline loops: CDR1 SNHLY, CDR2 FYNNEI. This CDR3 has 15 residues. Trimming shortened V by 1 base and J by 9 bases, and 16 bases separated the two germline ends. Study-wide results and caveats: Approximately 1.1 clones differed between technical replicates, versus around 15 and 19 over time. Variance in clone template counts between approximately 2-week samples significantly increased with total template count across all healthy donors.

Here immunoSEQ multiplex PCR was the method, and the copy in TCRdb shows in-frame clones only, minus some. The data contain about 100,000 clones, over 75% of them singletons. The sample consisted of blood. The chain links TRBV2 to TRBJ2-1, with a weak D call TRBD1 (6 bases). The TCR originated in a person between 18 and 75 years old in good health. The CDR3 is CASSEVRTGRGEQFF. The CDR3 nucleotides are TGTGCCAGCAGTGAAGTCCGTACAGGGCGAGGTGAGCAGTTCTTC.